This T cell receptor (beta chain) appears in the sequencing data of a study of response to subunit inactivated influenza vaccine listed by TCRdb under 2018. Describing the broader study: The study used deep quantitative T cell receptor repertoire profiling to track responses to a trivalent subunit inactivated influenza vaccine.

The receptor library was made with RT-PCR. Instrument on record: Illumina HiSeq 2500. The public reads were reprocessed in TCRdb via fastp at Q25 and MiXCR, keeping in-frame beta chains. Every distinct CDR3 protein forms one entry, paired with its most common genes and DNA. The sample table lists some 500,000 distinct CDR3 sequences, about 25% of them with a count of one. Of the sample, approximately 1.9% falls within the top ten clones. Results the study describes overall, beyond this receptor: It was suggested by the authors that each seasonal influenza vaccination may recruit only a limited number of new T cells.

As for this clonotype: Its cognate antigen has yet to be identified. Base qualities are not provided; no much larger clone lies one nucleotide away.

Trimming removed 1 base from V and 3 bases from J; the gene matches leave 3 bases unexplained. CDR1 and CDR2 were assigned from the germline V gene (reference sequence) as LGHDT and YNNKEL. The CDR3, cysteine through phenylalanine, is 17 amino acids long. Only the CDR3 region is kept as DNA, spanning 51 bases read in frame from base 1. The sequence was obtained from a man between 50 and 59 years old who received an inactivated influenza vaccine. Donor details come from another sample of the same person, matched by shared clones. Here the sequenced sample was CD4+ T cells sorted from PBMCs, taken roughly 5 days after vaccination. Here the chain combines TRBV3-1 and TRBJ1-6; 10 bases in between match TRBD1. The DNA reads as follows: TGTGCCAGCAGCCAAGGACAGGGGGCTCTCTATAATTCACCCCTCCACTTT. This codes for CASSQGQGALYNSPLHF. Extended through the reference TRBV3-1 and TRBJ1-6 proteins, this CDR3 yields the full variable domain: DTAVSQTPKYLVTQMGNDKSIKCEQNLGHDTMYWYKQDSKKFLKIMFSYNNKELIINETVPNRFSPKSPDKAHLNLHINSLELGDSAVYFCASSQGQGALYNSPLHFGNGTRLTVT.